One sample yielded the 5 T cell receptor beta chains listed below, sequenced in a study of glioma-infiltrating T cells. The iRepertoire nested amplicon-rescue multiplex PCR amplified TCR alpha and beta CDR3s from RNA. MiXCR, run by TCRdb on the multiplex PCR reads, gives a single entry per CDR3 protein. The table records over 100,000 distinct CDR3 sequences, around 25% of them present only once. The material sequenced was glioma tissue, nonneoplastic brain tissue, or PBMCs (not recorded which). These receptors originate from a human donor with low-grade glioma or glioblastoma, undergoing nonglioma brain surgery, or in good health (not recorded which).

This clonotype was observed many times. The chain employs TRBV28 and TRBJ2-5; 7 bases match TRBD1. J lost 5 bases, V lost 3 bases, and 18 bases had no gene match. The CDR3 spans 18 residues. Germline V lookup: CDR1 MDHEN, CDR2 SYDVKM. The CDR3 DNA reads TGTGCCAGCAGTTTTGTAGCGTGGCAGGGGGAATATTTGGAGACCCAGTACTTC. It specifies CASSFVAWQGEYLETQYF.

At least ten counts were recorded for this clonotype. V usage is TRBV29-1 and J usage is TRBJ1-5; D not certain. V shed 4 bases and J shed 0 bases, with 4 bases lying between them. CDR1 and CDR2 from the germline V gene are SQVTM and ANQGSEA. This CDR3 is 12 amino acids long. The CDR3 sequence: CSVASSNQPQHF. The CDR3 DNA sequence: TGCAGCGTTGCTAGTAGCAATCAGCCCCAGCATTTT. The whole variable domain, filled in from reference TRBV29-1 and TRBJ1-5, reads SAVISQKPSRDICQRGTSLTIQCQVDSQVTMMFWYRQQPGQSLTLIATANQGSEATYESGFVIDKFPISRPNLTFSTLTVSNMSPEDSSIYLCSVASSNQPQHFGDGTRLSIL.

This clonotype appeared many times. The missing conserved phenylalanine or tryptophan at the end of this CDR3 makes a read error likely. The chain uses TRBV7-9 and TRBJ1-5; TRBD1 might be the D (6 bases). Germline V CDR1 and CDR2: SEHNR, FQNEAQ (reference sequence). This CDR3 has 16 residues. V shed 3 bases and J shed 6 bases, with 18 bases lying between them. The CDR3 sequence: CASSLGEYRVGQPQHL. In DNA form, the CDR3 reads TGTGCCAGCAGCTTGGGGGAATACAGGGTGGGTCAGCCCCAGCATTTG.

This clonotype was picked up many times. CDR3 in DNA: TGTGCCAGCAGCTACAGGTACAAGCCCAAGGGACAGAGCAATCAGCCCCAGCATTTT. Residues: CASSYRYKPKGQSNQPQHF. V gene TRBV28 combines with J gene TRBJ1-5; 7 bases line up with TRBD1. The ends lost 6 bases at V and 1 base at J; junction bases unmatched: 18. Germline CDR1 and CDR2: MDHEN and SYDVKM. This CDR3 has 19 residues. Drawing the rest from reference TRBV28 and TRBJ1-5, the complete variable domain is DVKVTQSSRYLVKRTGEKVFLECVQDMDHENMFWYRQDPGLGLRLIYFSYDVKMKEKGDIPEGYSVSREKKERFSLILESASTNQTSMYLCASSYRYKPKGQSNQPQHFGDGTRLSIL.

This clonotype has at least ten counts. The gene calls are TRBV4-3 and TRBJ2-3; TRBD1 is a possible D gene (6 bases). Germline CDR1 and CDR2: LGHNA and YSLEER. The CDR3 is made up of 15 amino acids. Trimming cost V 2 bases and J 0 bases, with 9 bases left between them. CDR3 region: CASSQRTESTDTQYF. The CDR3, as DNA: TGCGCCAGCAGCCAACGGACAGAAAGCACAGATACGCAGTATTTT.